The 15 T cell receptor beta chains below were found in one sample sequenced in a study of CD8+CD57+ T cells in acquired aplastic anemia. Patients included in sequencing had previously demonstrated CD8+CD57+ cell expansion by flow cytometry. The template used for profiling TCR beta VDJ and CDR3 was genomic DNA. TCRdb reprocessed the reads with MiXCR, giving one entry per CDR3 protein. Of approximately 260,000 distinct CDR3 sequences in the sample, around 82% were seen once. The material sequenced was sorted CD4+, CD8+, or CD8+CD57+ T cells (not recorded which) from PBMCs. The receptors originated from a human donor with aplastic anemia.

The chain is built from TRBV7-2 and TRBJ2-5; TRBD2 aligns across 15 bases. This CDR3 region has 16 residues. V gave up 5 bases and J gave up 2 bases; unmatched junction bases: 3. Germline CDR1 is SGHTA and CDR2 is FQGNSA. Here the CDR3 reads CASSQGTSGGQETQYF. Here the CDR3 DNA reads TGTGCCAGCAGCCAAGGGACTAGCGGGGGGCAAGAGACCCAGTACTTC.

A remark on this clonotype: A read error may account for a junction end that differs from germline. This rearrangement joins TRBV9 to TRBJ2-5; D perhaps matches TRBD2 (6 bases). The CDR3 loop spans 12 amino acids. Germline CDR1 reads SGDLS; CDR2 reads YYNGEE. The DNA of the CDR3 is TGTGCCAGCAGCGTAGCGGGGGTCACCGGGGAGTTC. It is translated as CASSVAGVTGEF.

V is TRBV6-6 and J is TRBJ2-7; D ambiguous. The CDR3 length is 10 residues. Trimming removed 6 bases from V and 3 bases from J, with 3 bases in between. The germline V gene encodes CDR1 MNHNY and CDR2 SVGAGI (reference sequence). The DNA of the CDR3 is TGTGCCAGCAGAATCTACGAGCAGTACTTC. Translating gives CASRIYEQYF.

This clonotype appeared once. This sequence joins TRBV2 and TRBJ2-7; perhaps TRBD2 as D (5 bases). The ends were cut back, 3 bases at V and 3 bases at J, with 15 bases in the middle. The CDR3 has 15 residues. Per the germline V gene, CDR1 is SNHLY and CDR2 is FYNNEI. CDR3 DNA sequence: TGTGCCAGCAGTGAGCGAGGGCCCCTTCACTACGAGCAGTACTTC. This sequence encodes CASSERGPLHYEQYF.

This rearrangement joins TRBV7-8 to TRBJ2-1, with D possibly matching TRBD2 (7 bases). Trimming removed 4 bases from V and 12 bases from J, with 25 bases in between. The CDR3 is 16 residues long. Germline CDR1 reads SGHVS; CDR2 reads FQNEAQ. CDR3 in DNA: TGTGCCAGCAGCTCCGGGAGTAGGGGGGGAAGCGTCTTGCAGTTCTTC. Amino acid sequence: CASSSGSRGGSVLQFF.

There are a few counts of this clonotype. The CDR3 does not close with the conserved phenylalanine or tryptophan, likely indicating a read error. It is unclear where the CDR3 begins or ends on the DNA, so no DNA is shown, and the CDR3 is as TCRdb lists it. The J gene is TRBJ1-5, the V gene TRBV7-8; the table's D call TRBD1 went unverified against the DNA. Germline V gene data show CDR1 as SGHVS and CDR2 as FQNEAQ. The CDR3 numbers 13 amino acids, ends counted. This CDR3 reads CASSLTGGPDPQY.

V usage is TRBV7-9 and J usage is TRBJ2-1; 7 bases are shared with TRBD2. The CDR3 runs to 15 residues. The germline V gene has CDR1 SEHNR and CDR2 FQNEAQ (reference sequence). V was clipped by 3 bases and J by 15 bases; unmatched bases: 17. As DNA, the CDR3 is TGTGCCAGCAGCTTTAGTCGCGACGGGGGGAATTTGCGGTTCTTC. Encoded protein: CASSFSRDGGNLRFF.

The chain carries TRBV10-3 and TRBJ2-7, with D tentatively TRBD1 (6 bases). CDR1 ENHRY and CDR2 SYGVKD come from the germline V gene. This CDR3 contains 14 residues. The V gene lost 7 bases and the J gene lost 2 bases, with 15 bases spanning the gap. Here the CDR3 DNA reads TGTGCCATCATGCGGACAGACCACACCTACGAGCAGTACTTC. Its protein product is CAIMRTDHTYEQYF.

Worth noting for this clonotype: A much more abundant neighbour one base away suggests this may be a read error. This sequence joins TRBV7-2 and TRBJ2-1; 8 bases align to TRBD1. Germline V gives CDR1 SGHTA, CDR2 FQGNSA. The CDR3 runs 16 residues. J was trimmed by 13 bases and V by 3 bases; bases with no gene match: 17. This CDR3 is CASSLAGGTDYGYQFF. The CDR3 DNA sequence: TGTGCCAGCAGCTTGGCAGGGGGCACCGACTATGGCTACCAGTTCTTC.

V and J are TRBV7-6 and TRBJ2-7, with a tentative D call TRBD1 (5 bases). Trimming shortened V by 2 bases and J by 10 bases, and 21 bases separated the two germline ends. The germline V gene encodes CDR1 SGHVS and CDR2 FNYEAQ. There are 15 residues in the CDR3. The CDR3 DNA is TGTGCCAGCAGCTTATGGTCTACCCAGGGTGACAACCAGTACTTC. Translating gives CASSLWSTQGDNQYF.

The chain has TRBV20-1 and TRBJ1-2; 7 positions match TRBD1. Germline assignment: CDR1 DFQATT and CDR2 SNEGSKA (reference sequence). After removal of 2 bases from V and 8 bases from J, the junction contained 5 bases not matched to a gene. This CDR3 contains 12 residues. DNA of the CDR3: TGCAGTGCTAGACCCACAGGGGACGGCTACACCTTC. This gives the protein CSARPTGDGYTF.

A remark on this clonotype: A read error may account for a junction end that differs from germline. The chain combines TRBV20-1 with TRBJ2-7; D is possibly TRBD2 (6 bases). This CDR3 has 13 residues. Germline lookup yields CDR1 DFQATT and CDR2 SNEGSKA (reference sequence). The CDR3 region has the DNA TGCAGTGCTAGGGGACTGAGCTCCTACAAGCAGTACTTC. It codes for CSARGLSSYKQYF.

This clonotype is a singleton in its sample. The CDR3 DNA reads TGTGCCACCAGCAGCGGCGCCAGCCACGATGACCAGTACTTC. It is translated as CATSSGASHDDQYF. V gene TRBV15 combines with J gene TRBJ1-1, with D unresolved. With the DNA end fitting TRBJ2-5 better, the J assignment may be wrong. The CDR3 has 14 amino acids. Germline CDR1 is LNHNV and CDR2 is YYDKDF (reference sequence).

The genes are TRBV7-3 and TRBJ2-7, with D possibly matching TRBD2 (5 bases). Trimming stripped 6 bases from V and 1 base from J, with 25 bases between. The CDR3 length is 18 residues. CDR1 and CDR2 from the germline V gene are SGHTA and FQGTGA. This CDR3 reads CASSSNGNWAALSYEQYV. The CDR3 bases are TGTGCCAGCAGTTCTAACGGGAACTGGGCAGCCCTTTCCTACGAGCAGTACGTC.

V usage is TRBV5-6 and J usage is TRBJ2-7; perhaps TRBD1 as D (5 bases). The V gene's germline CDR1 is SGHDT and CDR2 YYEEEE. Trimming shortened V by 0 bases and J by 3 bases, and 7 bases separated the two germline ends. This CDR3 is 13 amino acids long. The CDR3 nucleotides are TGTGCCAGCAGCTTGGCCCAGGGCTACGAGCAGTACGTC. Translated, it gives CASSLAQGYEQYV.